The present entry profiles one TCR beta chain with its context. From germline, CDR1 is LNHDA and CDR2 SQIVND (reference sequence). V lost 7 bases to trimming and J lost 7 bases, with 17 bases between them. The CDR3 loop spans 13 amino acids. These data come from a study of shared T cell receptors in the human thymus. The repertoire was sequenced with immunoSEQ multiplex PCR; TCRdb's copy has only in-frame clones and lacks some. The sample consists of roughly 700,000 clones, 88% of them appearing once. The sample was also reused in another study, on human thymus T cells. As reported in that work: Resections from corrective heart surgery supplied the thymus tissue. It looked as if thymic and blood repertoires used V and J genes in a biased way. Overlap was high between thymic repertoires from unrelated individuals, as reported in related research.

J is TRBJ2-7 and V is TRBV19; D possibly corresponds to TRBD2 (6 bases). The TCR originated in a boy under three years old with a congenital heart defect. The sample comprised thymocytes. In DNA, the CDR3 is TGTGCCAGTACGAATATCTCCGGAGGGGAGCAGTACTTC. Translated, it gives CASTNISGGEQYF.